This T cell receptor (beta chain) was recorded in a study of T cell repertoires in cytomegalovirus infection. Study at large: HLA-C-restricted CMV epitopes, recently identified, and well-studied HLA-B-restricted ones were used by the study.

Remarks on this clonotype: What it recognizes is unknown.

MiXCR, applied by TCRdb to the reads, yields one record per CDR3 protein. The sample has hundreds of thousands of distinct CDR3 sequences, about 42% seen once; the top ten hold around 45%. The germline V gene has CDR1 MNHNS and CDR2 SASEGT. This CDR3 contains 16 residues. V was pared by 5 bases and J by 4 bases, with 11 bases of the junction left unmatched. Sequencing was performed on cultured PBMCs, taken from culture after CMV antigen stimulation. J is TRBJ1-2 and V is TRBV6-1; 9 positions agree with TRBD1. The receptor comes from a human donor in good health (CMV status not recorded). Some clones in this sample may be carry-over from other donors' samples. As DNA, the CDR3 is TGTGCCAGCAGTCGGACAGGGGAGTGGTCGAGCTATGGCTACACCTTC. Translated: CASSRTGEWSSYGYTF.